This TCR beta chain emerged from a study of T cells in Graves' hyperthyroidism and ophthalmopathy. The germline V and J ends were trimmed by 8 bases and 2 bases, with 16 bases remaining between them. CDR3 size: 14 residues. The germline CDR1 and CDR2 sequences are LGHDT and YNNKEL (reference sequence). Those patients with uncontrolled infection, other autoimmune disease, pregnancy or lactation were excluded. TCR beta CDR3 regions were amplified from RNA transcripts. With the HTBI primer set, the TCR CDR3 went through a first round of RT-PCR. From the multiplex PCR reads, TCRdb called clonotypes with MiXCR, one entry per CDR3 protein. The sample lists more than 550,000 distinct CDR3 sequences, about 18% occurring once. This clonotype was seen at least ten times.

This chain uses TRBV3-1 with TRBJ2-7; maybe TRBD2 (5 bases). Sequencing was performed on blood. The TCR comes from a man between 45 and 60 years old with Graves' hyperthyroidism. The CDR3 bases are TGTGCCAGCTCTTCCTCAGACGGGACCTACGAGCAGTACTTC. Amino acid sequence: CASSSSDGTYEQYF.